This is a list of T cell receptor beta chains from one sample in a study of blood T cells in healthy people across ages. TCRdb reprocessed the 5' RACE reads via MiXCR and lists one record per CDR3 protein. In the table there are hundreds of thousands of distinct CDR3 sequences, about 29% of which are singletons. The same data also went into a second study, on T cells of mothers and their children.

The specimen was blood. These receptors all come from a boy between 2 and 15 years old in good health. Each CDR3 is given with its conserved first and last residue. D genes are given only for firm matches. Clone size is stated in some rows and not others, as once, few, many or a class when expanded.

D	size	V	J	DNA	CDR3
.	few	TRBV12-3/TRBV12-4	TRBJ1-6	TGTGCCAGCAGTGCTCTACAGGGAGGTTCACCCCTCCACTTT	CASSALQGGSPLHF
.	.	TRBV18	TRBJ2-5	TGTGCCAGCTCACCGACCAGGGGATCCATCCAAGAGACCCAGTACTTC	CASSPTRGSIQETQYF
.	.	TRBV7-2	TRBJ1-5	TGTGCCAGCAGCTTAGGCTTGGATCAGCCCCAGCATTTT	CASSLGLDQPQHF
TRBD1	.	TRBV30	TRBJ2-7	TGTGCCTGGAGTGTACCCACAGGGGGCTACGAGCAGTACTTC	CAWSVPTGGYEQYF
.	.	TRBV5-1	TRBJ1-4	TGCGCCAGCAGCTATCAAGGTCCCGTGGGGGATGAAAAACTGTTTTTT	CASSYQGPVGDEKLFF
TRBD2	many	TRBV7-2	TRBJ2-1	TGTGCCAGCAGCTTGGGGACTAGCGGGGGGGATGAGCAGTTCTTC	CASSLGTSGGDEQFF
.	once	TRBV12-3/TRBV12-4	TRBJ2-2	TGTGCCAGCCATCGGAGTAACACCGGGGAGCTGTTTTTT	CASHRSNTGELFF
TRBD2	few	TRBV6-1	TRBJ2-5	TGTGCCAGCAGTGAAGAGGGACTAACACAAGAGACCCAGTACTTC	CASSEEGLTQETQYF
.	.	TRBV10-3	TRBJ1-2	TGTGCCATCAGTTCCTTTACGCTCTATGGCTACACCTTC	CAISSFTLYGYTF
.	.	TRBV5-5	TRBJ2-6	TGTGCCAGCGGGTCTCGATTCTCTGGGGCCAACGTCCTGACTTTC	CASGSRFSGANVLTF
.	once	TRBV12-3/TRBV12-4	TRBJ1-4	TGTGCCAGCAGCATCAGGGACGGGAAGCCTAATGAAAAACTGTTTTTT	CASSIRDGKPNEKLFF
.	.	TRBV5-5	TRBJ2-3	TGTGCCAGCAGCGTGGGACCTGATCGGCTTACAGATACGCAGTATTTT	CASSVGPDRLTDTQYF
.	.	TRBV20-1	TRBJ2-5	TGCAGTGCTAGATTCGGGGAGACCCAGTACTTC	CSARFGETQYF
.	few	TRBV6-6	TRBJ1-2	TGTGCCAGCAGTTACTCCCCGGATCAGGGCTATGGCTACACCTTC	CASSYSPDQGYGYTF
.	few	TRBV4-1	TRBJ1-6	TGCGCCAGCAGCCAAGGGGGGCGAGGACGGATGAATTCACCCCTCCACTTT	CASSQGGRGRMNSPLHF
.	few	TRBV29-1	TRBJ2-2	TGCAGCGTTGAAGGAATGGAGGGCACCGGGGAGCTGTTTTTT	CSVEGMEGTGELFF
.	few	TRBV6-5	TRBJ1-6	TGTGCCAGCAGTTACGGGGGGGGTGATAATCCACCCCTCCACTTT	CASSYGGGDNPPLHF
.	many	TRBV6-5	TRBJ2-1	TGTGCCAGCAGCAGTGGAGGTGAGCAGTTCTTC	CASSSGGEQFF
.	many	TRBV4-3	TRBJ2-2	TGCGCCAGCAGCCCGGCCCACCAAGCGAACACCGGGGAGCTGTTTTTT	CASSPAHQANTGELFF
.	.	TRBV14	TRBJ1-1	TGTGCCAGCAGAGAATCAGGGGCCAACACTGAAGCTTTCTTT	CASRESGANTEAFF
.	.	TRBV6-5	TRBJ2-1	TGTGCCAGCACGAGGGACAATGAGCAGTTCTTC	CASTRDNEQFF
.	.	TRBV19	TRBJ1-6	TGTGCCAGTAGTACACTTGACAGTCGGAGCCTCCACTTT	CASSTLDSRSLHF
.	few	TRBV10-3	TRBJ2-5	TGTGCCATCAGTGTCCAGGCACAAGAGACCCAGTACTTC	CAISVQAQETQYF
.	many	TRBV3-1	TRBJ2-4	TGTGCCAGCAGCCAAGAACAGGGCAGAAAGTACTTC	CASSQEQGRKYF
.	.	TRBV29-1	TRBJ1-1	TGCAGCGTTGGCCCCAGGGGCGGTCGGACTGAAGCTTTCTTT	CSVGPRGGRTEAFF
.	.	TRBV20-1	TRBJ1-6	TGCAGTGCTAGAGAGGGGCCAGGGAATTCACCCCTCCACTTT	CSAREGPGNSPLHF
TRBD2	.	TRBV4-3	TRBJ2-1	TGCGCCAGCAGCCAAGATCGGCTAGCGGGACACAATGAGCAGTTCTTC	CASSQDRLAGHNEQFF
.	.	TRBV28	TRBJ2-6	TGTGCCAGCACCCTAGGAGGGTTGAGGTCTGGGGCCAACGTCCTGACTTTC	CASTLGGLRSGANVLTF
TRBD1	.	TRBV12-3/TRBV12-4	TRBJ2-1	TGTGCCAGCAGCAAAGGGACAGGGGCGTACAATGAGCAGTTCTTC	CASSKGTGAYNEQFF
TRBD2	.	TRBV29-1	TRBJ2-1	TGCAGCGTGCCCCCGGGACTAGCTGTCCATGAGCAGTTCTTC	CSVPPGLAVHEQFF
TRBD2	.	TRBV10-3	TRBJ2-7	TGTGCCATCAGTGAGACTTTGGCTAGCGGATCCTACGAGCAGTACTTC	CAISETLASGSYEQYF
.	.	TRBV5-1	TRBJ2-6	TGCGCCAGCAGCAACCGGCCAAGGGGAGGAGGGGCCAACGTCCTGACTTTC	CASSNRPRGGGANVLTF
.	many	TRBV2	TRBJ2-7	TGTGCCAGCAGTGAATCTCCCGCTAGTTCCTACGAGCAGTACTTC	CASSESPASSYEQYF
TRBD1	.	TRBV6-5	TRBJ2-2	TGTGCCAGCAGATGGGACAGAGCCTTCACCGGGGAGCTGTTTTTT	CASRWDRAFTGELFF
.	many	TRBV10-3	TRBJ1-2	TGTGCCATCAGTGAGATAGGGATGGAGTATGGCTACACCTTC	CAISEIGMEYGYTF
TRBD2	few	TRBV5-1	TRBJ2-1	TGCGCCAGCAGCTCCGGACGGGAGGGGCAGTTCTTC	CASSSGREGQFF
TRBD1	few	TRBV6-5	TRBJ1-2	TGTGCCAGCAGTTCAGGACAGGGGACTACTAACTATGGCTACACCTTC	CASSSGQGTTNYGYTF
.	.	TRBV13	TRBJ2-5	TGTGCCAGCAGCTTAGGTAGGCCAGAGACCCAGTACTTC	CASSLGRPETQYF
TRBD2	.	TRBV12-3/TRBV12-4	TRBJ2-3	TGTGCCAGCGGTAGGGGTAGCGGGAGCGCAGATACGCAGTATTTT	CASGRGSGSADTQYF
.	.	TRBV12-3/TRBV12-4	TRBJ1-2	TGTGCCAGCAGTTTAAGGGACACCCGGGGATATGGCTACACCTTC	CASSLRDTRGYGYTF
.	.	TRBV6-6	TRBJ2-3	TGTGCCAGCCACCCAGAGGGGGATAGGGGAGATACGCAGTATTTT	CASHPEGDRGDTQYF